The rows below give T cell receptor beta chains drawn from one sample of a study of beta chain features in type 1 diabetes. Here immunoSEQ multiplex PCR was the method, and the copy in TCRdb shows in-frame clones only, minus some. This table has over 120,000 clones, around 8.7% appearing once. The sequenced sample consisted of central memory CD4+ T cells from blood. The receptors shown here come from a man between 18 and 29 years old in good health. Both conserved end residues are part of each CDR3. A D gene is named only where the DNA matches it firmly. Size is omitted from some rows. Given values are once, few, many or a class for expanded clones.

d_call: -
clone_size: few
v_call: TRBV5-6
j_call: TRBJ1-4
cdr3_nt: TGTGCCAGCAGCTTGGCCGGGGTGACTAATGAAAAACTGTTTTTT
cdr3_aa: CASSLAGVTNEKLFF

d_call: -
clone_size: -
v_call: TRBV18
j_call: TRBJ1-2
cdr3_nt: TGTGCCAGCTCACCGCCTTTGGAGGGCGACTACACCTTC
cdr3_aa: CASSPPLEGDYTF

d_call: TRBD1
clone_size: few
v_call: TRBV30
j_call: TRBJ1-1
cdr3_nt: TGTGCCTGGAGAGACAGGGCGAAAGCTTTCTTT
cdr3_aa: CAWRDRAKAFF

d_call: TRBD1
clone_size: -
v_call: TRBV5-1
j_call: TRBJ2-7
cdr3_nt: TGCGCCAGCAGCTCGCGCCCGGGACAGGAGTCCTACGAGCAGTACTTC
cdr3_aa: CASSSRPGQESYEQYF

d_call: TRBD1
clone_size: few
v_call: TRBV5-1
j_call: TRBJ2-7
cdr3_nt: TGCGCCAGCAGCTTGGGTTGGACAGGGGGCGCCGAGCAGTACTTC
cdr3_aa: CASSLGWTGGAEQYF

d_call: TRBD1
clone_size: few
v_call: TRBV19
j_call: TRBJ2-1
cdr3_nt: TGTGCCAGTAGCCGGGACAGGGATCTCTACAATGAGCAGTTCTTC
cdr3_aa: CASSRDRDLYNEQFF

d_call: -
clone_size: -
v_call: TRBV4-3
j_call: TRBJ2-7
cdr3_nt: TGCGCCAGCAGCCAAGATGGAGGGGGGGCGAGCTCCTACGAGCAGTACTTC
cdr3_aa: CASSQDGGGASSYEQYF

d_call: -
clone_size: few
v_call: TRBV11-2
j_call: TRBJ2-7
cdr3_nt: TGTGCCAGCAGCCCAAGAGAACAGAGTTACTACGAGCAGTACTTC
cdr3_aa: CASSPREQSYYEQYF

d_call: -
clone_size: -
v_call: TRBV18
j_call: TRBJ1-4
cdr3_nt: TGTGCCAGCTCATCAAGGGGAAGTCGTAATGAAAAACTGTTTTTT
cdr3_aa: CASSSRGSRNEKLFF

d_call: TRBD2
clone_size: few
v_call: TRBV19
j_call: TRBJ2-2
cdr3_nt: TGTGCCAGTAGAGATCCGGGACTAGCGGGGGGCCACACCGGGGAGCTGTTTTTT
cdr3_aa: CASRDPGLAGGHTGELFF

d_call: TRBD2
clone_size: few
v_call: TRBV6-5
j_call: TRBJ2-5
cdr3_nt: TGTGCCAGCAGCCGTAGGACTAGCCGACAAGAGACCCAGTACTTC
cdr3_aa: CASSRRTSRQETQYF

d_call: TRBD1
clone_size: few
v_call: TRBV9
j_call: TRBJ1-3
cdr3_nt: TGTGCCAGCAGCGGCACAGGGGGTGGAAACACCATATATTTT
cdr3_aa: CASSGTGGGNTIYF

d_call: TRBD2
clone_size: few
v_call: TRBV5-1
j_call: TRBJ2-1
cdr3_nt: TGCGCCAGCAGCTTCAGCGGGGACTCCTACAATGAGCAGTTCTTC
cdr3_aa: CASSFSGDSYNEQFF

d_call: TRBD1
clone_size: few
v_call: TRBV2
j_call: TRBJ1-2
cdr3_nt: TGTGCCAGCCCCACAGGGACAGGGACTAACTATGGCTACACCTTC
cdr3_aa: CASPTGTGTNYGYTF

d_call: TRBD1
clone_size: few
v_call: TRBV6-1
j_call: TRBJ2-6
cdr3_nt: TGTGCCAGCAACGCAGGGGGCTCTGGGGCCAACGTCCTGACTTTC
cdr3_aa: CASNAGGSGANVLTF

d_call: TRBD1
clone_size: -
v_call: TRBV4-1
j_call: TRBJ1-2
cdr3_nt: TGCGCCAGCAGCCCCGGAGGACAGGGGCTCGGGTATGGCTACACCTTC
cdr3_aa: CASSPGGQGLGYGYTF

d_call: TRBD1
clone_size: few
v_call: TRBV4-2
j_call: TRBJ1-2
cdr3_nt: TGTGCCAGCAGCCAAGATCAGGGGGGCGGCTATGGCTACACCTTC
cdr3_aa: CASSQDQGGGYGYTF

d_call: -
clone_size: few
v_call: TRBV6-5
j_call: TRBJ2-7
cdr3_nt: TGTGCCAGCAGTTACTCGTCTCCCCGCTCCTACGAGCAGTACTTC
cdr3_aa: CASSYSSPRSYEQYF

d_call: TRBD1
clone_size: few
v_call: TRBV7-9
j_call: TRBJ1-2
cdr3_nt: TGTGCCAGCAGCCAGAGTGGGACAGGGATCACTAACTATGGCTACACCTTC
cdr3_aa: CASSQSGTGITNYGYTF

d_call: TRBD2
clone_size: few
v_call: TRBV7-9
j_call: TRBJ2-5
cdr3_nt: TGTGCCAGCAGCCCATTAAGACTAGCGGAAAAAGAGACCCAGTACTTC
cdr3_aa: CASSPLRLAEKETQYF

d_call: -
clone_size: -
v_call: TRBV7-9
j_call: TRBJ2-4
cdr3_nt: TGTGCCAGCAGCCCGCCCGGGACAAAAGCAAACATTCAGTACTTC
cdr3_aa: CASSPPGTKANIQYF

d_call: TRBD1
clone_size: -
v_call: TRBV25-1
j_call: TRBJ1-5
cdr3_nt: TGTGCCAGCAGTGAGACAGGGGTCCACCAGCCCCAGCATTTT
cdr3_aa: CASSETGVHQPQHF

d_call: TRBD1
clone_size: -
v_call: TRBV6-4
j_call: TRBJ2-3
cdr3_nt: TGTGCCAGCAGTCTCCGACAGGGAGATACGCAGTATTTT
cdr3_aa: CASSLRQGDTQYF

d_call: TRBD1
clone_size: few
v_call: TRBV10-3
j_call: TRBJ1-2
cdr3_nt: TGTGCCATCAGTGAGGACAGGGTAGTAGGCTACACCTTC
cdr3_aa: CAISEDRVVGYTF

d_call: -
clone_size: -
v_call: TRBV7-3
j_call: TRBJ2-3
cdr3_nt: TGTGCCAGCAGCTTATTGGCGGTGACTAGCACAGATACGCAGTATTTT
cdr3_aa: CASSLLAVTSTDTQYF

d_call: TRBD2
clone_size: -
v_call: TRBV5-1
j_call: TRBJ2-1
cdr3_nt: TGCGCCAGCAGCCTATGGACTAGCGGGGGGTCGGACTCCTACAATGAGCAGTTCTTC
cdr3_aa: CASSLWTSGGSDSYNEQFF

d_call: -
clone_size: -
v_call: TRBV5-6
j_call: TRBJ2-2
cdr3_nt: TGTGCCAGCAGATCCGGGACTTATTACACCGGGGAGCTGTTTTTT
cdr3_aa: CASRSGTYYTGELFF

d_call: TRBD1
clone_size: -
v_call: TRBV4-3
j_call: TRBJ2-2
cdr3_nt: TGCGCCAGCAGCCAAGTCACAGGGGGCACCGGGGAGCTGTTTTTT
cdr3_aa: CASSQVTGGTGELFF

d_call: TRBD2
clone_size: -
v_call: TRBV5-1
j_call: TRBJ2-4
cdr3_nt: TGCGCCAGCAGCCATAGCGGGGGTGCTAAAAACATTCAGTACTTC
cdr3_aa: CASSHSGGAKNIQYF

d_call: TRBD1
clone_size: few
v_call: TRBV4-3
j_call: TRBJ2-5
cdr3_nt: TGCGCCAGCAGCCCCCTCCGGGACAGCAAGGCAATGGAGACCCAGTACTTC
cdr3_aa: CASSPLRDSKAMETQYF

d_call: -
clone_size: -
v_call: TRBV7-2
j_call: TRBJ1-6
cdr3_nt: TGTGCCAGCTCCCGCGAGGGGGAAGCTTCACCCCTCCACTTT
cdr3_aa: CASSREGEASPLHF

d_call: -
clone_size: few
v_call: TRBV28
j_call: TRBJ2-1
cdr3_nt: TGTGCCAGCAGTTTAGTCAGTCCCTACAATGAGCAGTTCTTC
cdr3_aa: CASSLVSPYNEQFF

d_call: -
clone_size: once
v_call: TRBV7-2
j_call: TRBJ1-2
cdr3_nt: TGTGCCAGCAGCCCCCCCGGACTTCGATATGGCTACACCTTC
cdr3_aa: CASSPPGLRYGYTF

d_call: -
clone_size: many
v_call: TRBV11-2
j_call: TRBJ2-7
cdr3_nt: TGTGCCAGCAGCCCCCAGCAGGGTGGGAACGAGCAGTACTTC
cdr3_aa: CASSPQQGGNEQYF

d_call: -
clone_size: -
v_call: TRBV7-9
j_call: TRBJ2-7
cdr3_nt: TGTGCCAGCAGCTTATGGGGGGTCATGCGATCCTACGAGCAGTACTTC
cdr3_aa: CASSLWGVMRSYEQYF

d_call: TRBD1
clone_size: -
v_call: TRBV6-1
j_call: TRBJ2-7
cdr3_nt: TGTGCCAGCAGAAAGGACAGGTCCTACGAGCAGTACTTC
cdr3_aa: CASRKDRSYEQYF

d_call: -
clone_size: -
v_call: TRBV30
j_call: TRBJ2-7
cdr3_nt: TGTGCCTGGAGTCACGGGTCCTACGAGCAGTACTTC
cdr3_aa: CAWSHGSYEQYF

d_call: -
clone_size: -
v_call: TRBV2
j_call: TRBJ2-7
cdr3_nt: TGTGCCAGCAAAAAATTGGACACCTTCTCCTACGAGCAGTACTTC
cdr3_aa: CASKKLDTFSYEQYF

d_call: TRBD1
clone_size: few
v_call: TRBV19
j_call: TRBJ2-7
cdr3_nt: TGTGCCAGTAAGTGGACAGGGGGCACCTACGAGCAGTACTTC
cdr3_aa: CASKWTGGTYEQYF

d_call: TRBD1
clone_size: few
v_call: TRBV4-2
j_call: TRBJ2-7
cdr3_nt: TGTGCCAGCAGCCCCGGACAGGGAACCTACGAGCAGTACTTC
cdr3_aa: CASSPGQGTYEQYF

d_call: -
clone_size: -
v_call: TRBV20-1
j_call: TRBJ1-2
cdr3_nt: TGCAGTGCCACCGGGACATCCACCTTC
cdr3_aa: CSATGTSTF

d_call: -
clone_size: -
v_call: TRBV10-3
j_call: TRBJ2-3
cdr3_nt: TGTGCCATCAGACCACAAACAGGGACCAAAACTAGCACAGATACGCAGTATTTT
cdr3_aa: CAIRPQTGTKTSTDTQYF

d_call: -
clone_size: -
v_call: TRBV29-1
j_call: TRBJ1-2
cdr3_nt: TGCAGCGTTGAAGACAGGGCCAAAGATGGCTACACCTTC
cdr3_aa: CSVEDRAKDGYTF

d_call: -
clone_size: -
v_call: TRBV9
j_call: TRBJ2-2
cdr3_nt: TGTGCCAGCAGGGGTCAGGCGTCGAACACCGGGGAGCTGTTTTTT
cdr3_aa: CASRGQASNTGELFF

d_call: -
clone_size: once
v_call: TRBV30
j_call: TRBJ1-2
cdr3_nt: TGTGCCTGGAGTGTAATAGAAGGGGCCGCACGGAAACCCAGATATGGCTACACCTTC
cdr3_aa: CAWSVIEGAARKPRYGYTF

d_call: TRBD2
clone_size: -
v_call: TRBV19
j_call: TRBJ2-2
cdr3_nt: TGTGCCAGTAGTGACCCGGGACTAGTTGTCGGGGAGCTGTTTTTT
cdr3_aa: CASSDPGLVVGELFF

d_call: -
clone_size: -
v_call: TRBV6-1
j_call: TRBJ1-1
cdr3_nt: TGTGCCAGCAGTGAGACTGGTCTGAACACTGAAGCTTTCTTT
cdr3_aa: CASSETGLNTEAFF

d_call: TRBD1
clone_size: -
v_call: TRBV7-9
j_call: TRBJ2-3
cdr3_nt: TGTGCCAGCAGCTCCGGGACAGGGTTCACAGATACGCAGTATTTT
cdr3_aa: CASSSGTGFTDTQYF

d_call: -
clone_size: few
v_call: TRBV4-2
j_call: TRBJ1-2
cdr3_nt: TGTGCCAGCAGCCAAGAGGGCCCAGGGAACTATGGCTACACCTTC
cdr3_aa: CASSQEGPGNYGYTF

d_call: TRBD2
clone_size: few
v_call: TRBV4-3
j_call: TRBJ2-3
cdr3_nt: TGCGCCAGCAGCCAAGATGGAGCGGGGGCAACTAGCACAGATACGCAGTATTTT
cdr3_aa: CASSQDGAGATSTDTQYF

d_call: TRBD1
clone_size: few
v_call: TRBV5-1
j_call: TRBJ1-1
cdr3_nt: TGCGCCAGCAGCCTGGGGACAGGGGTAACTGAAGCTTTCTTT
cdr3_aa: CASSLGTGVTEAFF

d_call: -
clone_size: -
v_call: TRBV7-2
j_call: TRBJ2-3
cdr3_nt: TGTGCCAGCAGCTTAGGCGGTGCTACGCAGTATTTT
cdr3_aa: CASSLGGATQYF

d_call: -
clone_size: -
v_call: TRBV4-2
j_call: TRBJ2-6
cdr3_nt: TGTGCCAGCAGCCAAGGGTCTCTAGCATCTGGGGCCAACGTCCTGACTTTC
cdr3_aa: CASSQGSLASGANVLTF